This TCR beta chain was obtained from a study of cytomegalovirus exposure and HLA in healthy donors. PCR employed 60 Vbeta and 13 Jbeta primers. Data came from immunoSEQ multiplex PCR; TCRdb stores just in-frame clones and leaves some out. The sample has approximately 110,000 clones, roughly three quarters seen once. CDR1 is SGHDT and CDR2 is YYEEEE in the germline V gene. V was cut by 1 base and J by 5 bases, with 18 bases left in between. The CDR3 is 16 amino acids. The chain links TRBV5-6 to TRBJ2-5, with a weak D call TRBD2 (6 bases). This TCR came from a woman in her 30s in good health and CMV-seronegative. Sequenced: PBMCs. CDR3 sequence reads: CASSLRVPSAWETQYF. The DNA for the CDR3 is TGTGCCAGCAGCTTGAGGGTCCCTAGCGCTTGGGAGACCCAGTACTTC.